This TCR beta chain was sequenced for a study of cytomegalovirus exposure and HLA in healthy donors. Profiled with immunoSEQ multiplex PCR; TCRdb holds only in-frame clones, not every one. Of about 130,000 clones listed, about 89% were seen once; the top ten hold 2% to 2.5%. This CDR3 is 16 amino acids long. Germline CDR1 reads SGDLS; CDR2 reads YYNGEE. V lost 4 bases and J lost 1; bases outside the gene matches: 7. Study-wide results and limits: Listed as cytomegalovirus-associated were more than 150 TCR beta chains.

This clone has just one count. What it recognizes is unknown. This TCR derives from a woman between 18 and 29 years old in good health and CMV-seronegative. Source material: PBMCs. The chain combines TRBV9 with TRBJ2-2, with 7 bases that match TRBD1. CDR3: CASSPTRGRNTGELFF. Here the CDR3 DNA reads TGTGCCAGCAGCCCCACGAGGGGGCGGAACACCGGGGAGCTGTTTTTT.